Presented here are 28 T cell receptor beta chains from one specimen sequenced in a study of cytomegalovirus exposure and HLA in healthy donors. The method was immunoSEQ multiplex PCR; TCRdb's version includes in-frame clones alone and lacks a portion of them. The sample yields 110,000 or so clones, around 86% seen once. The specimen was PBMCs. The receptors were sampled from a man aged 18-30 years in good health and CMV-seronegative.

V and J are TRBV12-1 and TRBJ2-5; the listed D gene, TRBD2, was not tested against the DNA. TRBV12-1 has pseudogene status. The CDR3 runs to 16 residues. CDR3 in DNA: TGTGCCAGCAGCCCCGGACTAGCGGGGCCCCAAGAGACCCAGTACTTC. This encodes CASSPGLAGPQETQYF.

The genes are TRBV5-6 and TRBJ2-7; D is unclear. Trimming removed 0 bases from V and 2 bases from J, with 6 bases in between. The germline V gene has CDR1 SGHDT and CDR2 YYEEEE. This CDR3 contains 13 residues. The CDR3 DNA follows: TGTGCCAGCAGCTTGGTCTCGGCCTACGAGCAGTACTTC. As protein: CASSLVSAYEQYF.

Points on this clone: The sample carries other DNA sequences with the same CDR3. V gene TRBV7-9 combines with J gene TRBJ1-5, with 7 bases fitting TRBD1. Germline V gene sequence: CDR1 SEHNR, CDR2 FQNEAQ (reference sequence). V was pared by 5 bases and J by 6 bases, with 4 bases of the junction left unmatched. This CDR3 has 13 amino acids. The DNA of the CDR3 is TGTGCCAGCAGCCTCACAGGGGTTCAGCCCCAGCATTTT. Amino acid sequence: CASSLTGVQPQHF.

The chain combines TRBV6-6 with TRBJ2-7; a weak D match, TRBD2 (6 bases). The CDR3 runs 14 residues. Germline V lookup: CDR1 MNHNY, CDR2 SVGAGI (reference sequence). Trimming shortened V by 2 bases and J by 2 bases, and 10 bases separated the two germline ends. CDR3 sequence (DNA): TGTGCCAGCAGTTACGGAGGGATGGCCTACGAGCAGTACTTC. It yields the protein CASSYGGMAYEQYF.

V usage is TRBV6-5 and J usage is TRBJ1-6; 9 bases match TRBD1. V dropped 5 bases and J dropped 11; count of bases not matched to a gene: 4. The CDR3 extends over 13 amino acids. CDR1 and CDR2 (germline): MNHEY, SVGAGI. CDR3 in amino acids: CASSQDRGTPLHF. In DNA form, the CDR3 reads TGTGCCAGCAGTCAGGACAGGGGAACACCCCTCCACTTT.

V is TRBV2 and J is TRBJ2-3; 14 bases fit TRBD2. This CDR3 is 16 amino acids long. Germline trimming cut 3 bases from V and 4 bases from J; bases unmatched to any gene: 3. Germline loops: CDR1 SNHLY, CDR2 FYNNEI. CDR3 protein: CASSETSGGAPDTQYF. The CDR3 DNA reads as TGTGCCAGCAGTGAGACTAGCGGGGGGGCCCCAGATACGCAGTATTTT.

This chain joins TRBV19 and TRBJ1-1, with D hard to call. The V end lost 1 base, the J end lost 0 bases, and 9 bases lay between the germline ends. CDR1 is LNHDA and CDR2 is SQIVND in the germline V gene (reference sequence). The CDR3 is 15 amino acids. CDR3 DNA: TGTGCCAGTAGTATAGGGCCAGGCCTGAACACTGAAGCTTTCTTT. Its protein product is CASSIGPGLNTEAFF.

This clone was counted between two and nine times. The chain joins TRBV7-6 to TRBJ1-1; 11 bases are shared with TRBD1. The CDR3 extends over 14 amino acids. Germline lookup yields CDR1 SGHVS and CDR2 FNYEAQ. The junction had 7 bases not matched to a gene; V was cut back by 5 bases and J by 8 bases. CDR3 amino acids: CASSVGTGGDEAFF. DNA of the CDR3: TGTGCCAGCAGCGTGGGGACAGGGGGTGACGAAGCTTTCTTT.

This clone is a singleton in its sample. The rearrangement joins TRBV9 to TRBJ1-1, with 7 bases that match TRBD1. The CDR3 has 15 amino acids. Germline CDR1 reads SGDLS; CDR2 reads YYNGEE. V trimming: 0 bases; J trimming: 7 bases; junction bases outside the gene matches: 9. CDR3 in amino acids: CASSVAKQGIGEAFF. DNA for the CDR3: TGTGCCAGCAGCGTAGCTAAACAGGGGATTGGTGAAGCTTTCTTT.

This clone was counted once. V is TRBV6-5 and J is TRBJ1-1; D unresolved. V was cut by 0 bases and J by 1 base, with 6 bases left in between. Germline V CDR1 and CDR2: MNHEY, SVGAGI. The CDR3 has 14 residues. The CDR3 spells CASSYSNRNTEAFF. DNA of the CDR3: TGTGCCAGCAGTTACTCCAACAGGAACACTGAAGCTTTCTTT.

This clone has more than one count but fewer than ten. The chain couples TRBV6-1 to TRBJ2-5; 7 nucleotides match TRBD1. The CDR3 covers 11 residues. Germline-derived CDR1 and CDR2 are MNHNS and SASEGT. After removal of 6 bases from V and 5 bases from J, the junction contained 0 bases not matched to a gene. CDR3 region: CASRDRETQYF. DNA for the CDR3: TGTGCCAGCAGGGACAGGGAGACCCAGTACTTC.

The chain carries TRBV5-1 and TRBJ1-1, with no clear D. Deletions cut 6 bases from V and 3 bases from J, with 15 bases between. Germline V gene data show CDR1 as SGHRS and CDR2 as YFSETQ. The CDR3 runs to 14 residues. The CDR3 nucleotides are TGCGCCAGCACTCTAGACGGCAGTTACACTGAAGCTTTCTTT. This sequence encodes CASTLDGSYTEAFF.

The rearrangement links TRBV19 to TRBJ2-2; 8 bases are shared with TRBD2. CDR3 size: 14 residues. CDR1 is LNHDA and CDR2 is SQIVND in the germline V gene (reference sequence). Trimming took 6 bases from V and 6 from J; bases not matched to a gene: 6. This chain's CDR3 is CASSGLAWSGELFF. CDR3 DNA sequence: TGTGCCAGTAGCGGACTAGCTTGGTCCGGGGAGCTGTTTTTT. The variable domain in full, completed from reference TRBV19 and TRBJ2-2, reads DGGITQSPKYLFRKEGQNVTLSCEQNLNHDAMYWYRQDPGQGLRLIYYSQIVNDFQKGDIAEGYSVSREKKESFPLTVTSAQKNPTAFYLCASSGLAWSGELFFGEGSRLTVL.

The J gene is TRBJ1-3, the V gene TRBV9; D gene unclear. The CDR3 has 16 residues. In germline, CDR1 is SGDLS, CDR2 YYNGEE. Trimming took 0 bases from V and 0 from J, leaving 10 bases between them. CDR3 loop: CASSVAGSYSGNTIYF. As DNA, the CDR3 is TGTGCCAGCAGCGTAGCAGGTTCCTACTCTGGAAACACCATATATTTT.

This chain links TRBV5-8 with TRBJ2-7, with 9 bases that match TRBD1. Looked up from germline, CDR1 is SGHTS and CDR2 is YDEGEE. The CDR3 is 15 amino acids. The J segment lost 2 bases and the V segment lost 4 bases, leaving 7 bases of the junction unmatched. CDR3 sequence: CASSNIQGAAYEQYF. The CDR3 DNA reads TGTGCCAGCAGCAATATACAGGGGGCGGCCTACGAGCAGTACTTC.

CDR3 in DNA: TGTGCCAGCAGCCCGGGACAGGGGTACACCGGGGAGCTGTTTTTT. It codes for CASSPGQGYTGELFF. The V call is TRBV5-6, the J call TRBJ2-2; 10 bases are shared with TRBD1. The germline gives CDR1 SGHDT, CDR2 YYEEEE. V trimming: 4 bases; J trimming: 3 bases; junction bases outside the gene matches: 3. The CDR3 has 15 amino acids.

CDR3 sequence: CSVATGQGNQPQHF. The CDR3, as DNA: TGCAGCGTTGCGACGGGACAGGGCAATCAGCCCCAGCATTTT. This chain connects TRBV29-1 to TRBJ1-5; 8 bases line up with TRBD1. V shed 4 bases, J shed 2 bases, and the junction held 4 bases outside the gene matches. The CDR3 spans 14 residues. Germline V CDR1 and CDR2: SQVTM, ANQGSEA.

The chain links TRBV11-3 to TRBJ2-3; TRBD2 matches 11 bases. The CDR3 is 16 residues long. Losses at the gene ends were 1 base for V and 4 bases for J; bases not matched to a gene: 4. Germline V gene sequence: CDR1 SGHNT, CDR2 YENEEA. CDR3 sequence reads: CASSLAFSGGADTQYF. The CDR3 nucleotides read TGTGCCAGCAGCTTAGCCTTTAGCGGGGGGGCAGATACGCAGTATTTT.

This chain uses TRBV11-3 with TRBJ1-4; 7 positions agree with TRBD1. Trimming removed 1 base from V and 3 bases from J; junction bases left unmatched: 2. The germline V gene has CDR1 SGHNT and CDR2 YENEEA. The CDR3 is 15 residues long. DNA for the CDR3: TGTGCCAGCAGCTTAGGGACAGGACCTAATGAAAAACTGTTTTTT. Translating it yields CASSLGTGPNEKLFF.

The J gene is TRBJ1-1, the V gene TRBV6-1, with TRBD1 identical over 8 bases. Trimming cost V 8 bases and J 10 bases; bases outside gene matches: 12. The germline V gene has CDR1 MNHNS and CDR2 SASEGT. The CDR3 has 13 amino acids. CDR3 residues: CASPGQALSGAFF. The CDR3 region has the DNA TGTGCCAGCCCGGGACAGGCACTATCAGGAGCTTTCTTT.

The chain uses TRBV7-9 and TRBJ1-6; a possible D gene is TRBD1 (6 bases). The germline V and J ends were trimmed by 5 bases and 12 bases, with 14 bases remaining between them. Germline V gene lookup returns CDR1 SEHNR and CDR2 FQNEAQ (reference sequence). CDR3 length: 13 amino acids. The CDR3 DNA sequence: TGTGCCAGCAGCAGGACAGCCCCGGGACCCCTCCACTTT. Amino acid sequence: CASSRTAPGPLHF.

The V and J genes are TRBV2 and TRBJ2-2; TRBD1 agrees at 7 bases. The CDR3 extends over 16 amino acids. Germline V gene lookup returns CDR1 SNHLY and CDR2 FYNNEI. After removal of 4 bases from V and 2 bases from J, the junction contained 7 bases not matched to a gene. CDR3 in amino acids: CASSVGQGVNTGELFF. CDR3 sequence (DNA): TGTGCCAGCAGTGTTGGCCAGGGGGTTAACACCGGGGAGCTGTTTTTT. The full variable domain, completed using reference TRBV2 and TRBJ2-2, is EPEVTQTPSHQVTQMGQEVILRCVPISNHLYFYWYRQILGQKVEFLVSFYNNEISEKSEIFDDQFSVERPDGSNFTLKIRSTKLEDSAMYFCASSVGQGVNTGELFFGEGSRLTVL.

V usage is TRBV9 and J usage is TRBJ1-2; 7 bases fit TRBD1. V lost 2 bases to trimming and J lost 8 bases; unmatched junction nucleotides: 12. The CDR3 has 15 amino acids. CDR1 is SGDLS and CDR2 is YYNGEE in the germline V gene. CDR3 sequence reads: CASSVFDRAARGYTF. The CDR3 DNA is TGTGCCAGCAGCGTTTTCGACAGGGCTGCGCGGGGCTACACCTTC.

The rearrangement joins TRBV6-5 to TRBJ2-5; 8 nucleotides agree with TRBD2. The CDR3 is made up of 14 amino acids. CDR1 MNHEY and CDR2 SVGAGI come from the germline V gene. Unmatched junction bases numbered 8, after V lost 6 bases and J lost 5 bases. The CDR3, as DNA: TGTGCCAGCAGCTCAGGACTAGCCCGGGAGACCCAGTACTTC. Translating gives CASSSGLARETQYF.

This chain connects TRBV19 to TRBJ1-4, with 7 bases that match TRBD1. The germline CDR1 and CDR2 sequences are LNHDA and SQIVND (reference sequence). This CDR3 has 15 amino acids. V shed 7 bases, J shed 8 bases, and the junction held 13 bases outside the gene matches. The CDR3 here is CASTRGRTGEEKLFF. CDR3 coding DNA: TGTGCCAGTACCAGAGGCCGCACAGGGGAGGAAAAACTGTTTTTT.

V gene TRBV5-1 combines with J gene TRBJ1-1, with TRBD1 identical over 11 bases. With 4 bases clipped from V and 4 bases from J, the junction kept 6 bases outside the gene matches. The CDR3 runs 15 residues. In germline, CDR1 is SGHRS, CDR2 YFSETQ. CDR3 in DNA: TGCGCCAGCAGCACGGACAGGGGGCTGGGCACTGAAGCTTTCTTT. It translates to CASSTDRGLGTEAFF.

This sequence joins TRBV30 and TRBJ2-1; TRBD1 matches at 7 bases. The CDR3 spans 16 residues. Germline V lookup: CDR1 GTSNPN, CDR2 SVGIG (reference sequence). V was pared by 2 bases and J by 1 base, with 8 bases of the junction left unmatched. CDR3 sequence reads: CAWSPSRDSSYNEQFF. The DNA of the CDR3 is TGTGCCTGGAGTCCGAGCCGGGACAGTTCCTACAATGAGCAGTTCTTC.

In this sample, this clone turned up once. The chain carries TRBV6-5 and TRBJ1-1; 8 nucleotides align to TRBD1. V trimming: 6 bases; J trimming: 6 bases; junction bases outside the gene matches: 12. From germline, CDR1 is MNHEY and CDR2 SVGAGI. The CDR3 length is 15 residues. The CDR3 region is CASSAGQGGTPEAFF. CDR3 sequence (DNA): TGTGCCAGCAGCGCCGGACAGGGTGGTACCCCTGAAGCTTTCTTT.